This T cell receptor beta chain was profiled in a study of shared clonotypes between healthy human individuals. Authors' data handling: Junction-only sequences produced by ImmunoSEQ had no quality scores, so filtering differed. Here immunoSEQ multiplex PCR was the method, and the copy in TCRdb shows in-frame clones only, minus some. The DNA was the basis for D and trimming; V, J and clone size are from that table. The sample includes fewer than 600,000 clones, just over 75% of them seen just once. Sequenced input: PBMCs. This TCR derives from a woman in her 40s in good health. Some clones in this sample may be carry-over from other donors' samples.

CDR3 bases: TGTGCCAGTAGTGCGGGCTTCGAACCCTACGAGCAGTACTTC. It encodes CASSAGFEPYEQYF. The chain has TRBV19 and TRBJ2-7; D may be TRBD2 (5 bases). The CDR3 has 14 residues. Looked up from germline, CDR1 is LNHDA and CDR2 is SQIVND (reference sequence). With 5 bases removed from V and 2 bases from J, the gap between germline ends came to 13 bases.